Listed below are T cell receptor beta chains from one sample, sequenced in a study of shared clonotypes between healthy human individuals. The repertoire was sequenced with immunoSEQ multiplex PCR; TCRdb's copy has only in-frame clones and lacks some. The table has 1,500,000 or so clones, roughly 96% seen once. The sample taken for sequencing was naive CD4+ T cells sorted from blood. These receptors were taken from a young man in good health. The CDR3 runs from the conserved cysteine through the conserved F or W. The D gene is left open where the match is weak. Rows give clone size only sometimes, using once, few, many, or a class for an expanded clone.

CDR3aa	CDR3nt	v_gene	d_gene	abundance	j_gene	len
CASGRTSLVGEQYF	TGTGCCAGTGGACGGACATCTTTAGTGGGCGAGCAGTACTTC	TRBV2	-	-	TRBJ2-7	14
CASSLSSYNEQFF	TGTGCCAGCTCTCTGAGCTCCTACAATGAGCAGTTCTTC	TRBV2	-	-	TRBJ2-1	13
CASHGGFLNTEAFF	TGCGCCAGCCACGGGGGCTTTTTGAACACTGAAGCTTTCTTT	TRBV4-1	-	-	TRBJ1-1	14
CASSLGPGQDITPQHF	TGTGCCAGCAGCTTGGGTCCGGGACAGGACATCACGCCCCAGCATTTT	TRBV5-4	TRBD1	-	TRBJ1-5	16
CASSLIGPVRETQYF	TGTGCCAGCAGTCTGATTGGACCCGTGAGGGAGACCCAGTACTTC	TRBV5-6	-	-	TRBJ2-5	15
CASSLLGQGAYEQYF	TGTGCCAGCAGTTTACTGGGACAGGGGGCCTACGAGCAGTACTTC	TRBV27	TRBD1	-	TRBJ2-7	15
CASSLGLAARTDTQYF	TGCGCCAGCAGCTTAGGACTAGCGGCTAGGACAGATACGCAATATTTT	TRBV5-1	TRBD2	once	TRBJ2-3	16
CASSWREGGELFF	TGCGCCAGCAGCTGGCGGGAAGGTGGGGAGCTGTTTTTT	TRBV5-1	-	once	TRBJ2-2	13
CAISGDRTSTVEQYF	TGTGCCATCAGTGGGGACAGAACTTCAACGGTCGAGCAGTACTTC	TRBV10-3	TRBD1	-	TRBJ2-7	15
CASSPLPTSGSSYEQYF	TGTGCCAGCTCACCACTCCCAACTAGCGGGAGTTCCTACGAGCAGTACTTC	TRBV18	TRBD2	-	TRBJ2-7	17
CASSMRAGTETQYF	TGTGCCAGCAGCATGAGAGCGGGAACAGAGACCCAGTACTTC	TRBV5-4	TRBD2	-	TRBJ2-5	14
CASSEARRNTGELFF	TGTGCCAGCAGTGAAGCGCGACGGAACACCGGGGAGCTGTTTTTT	TRBV2	-	-	TRBJ2-2	15
CASSVQTGGVRDTQYF	TGTGCCAGTAGTGTCCAGACAGGGGGCGTCCGAGATACGCAGTATTTT	TRBV19	TRBD1	-	TRBJ2-3	16
CASSVISGARFF	TGTGCCAGCAGCGTGATTTCGGGGGCTAGGTTCTTT	TRBV9	-	-	TRBJ1-1	12
CASSTQGDQPQHF	TGTGCCAGTAGTACCCAGGGTGATCAGCCCCAGCATTTT	TRBV19	-	-	TRBJ1-5	13
CASSQAGLAGHTGELFF	TGCGCCAGCAGCCAGGCGGGACTAGCGGGACACACCGGGGAGCTGTTTTTT	TRBV4-3	TRBD2	-	TRBJ2-2	17
CASSPGNEKLFF	TGTGCCAGCTCACCGGGGAACGAAAAACTGTTTTTT	TRBV18	-	-	TRBJ1-4	12
CASSTELAKSSYEQYF	TGTGCCAGCAGCACAGAACTAGCGAAGAGCTCCTACGAGCAGTACTTC	TRBV5-5	TRBD2	-	TRBJ2-7	16
CASSPTPSYEQYF	TGTGCCAGCAGCCCAACCCCTTCCTACGAGCAGTACTTC	TRBV5-4	-	once	TRBJ2-7	13
CASGTGSGNTIYF	TGTGCCAGTGGAACTGGCTCTGGAAACACCATATATTTT	TRBV6-6	-	-	TRBJ1-3	13
CASSPPGREAYNEQFF	TGTGCCAGCAGCCCCCCGGGGCGGGAGGCCTACAATGAGCAGTTCTTC	TRBV28	TRBD2	-	TRBJ2-1	16
CASSPTGGGNTIYF	TGCGCCAGCAGTCCGACAGGGGGGGGAAACACCATATATTTT	TRBV23-1	TRBD1	once	TRBJ1-3	14
CASAGADTQYF	TGTGCCAGTGCGGGGGCGGATACGCAGTATTTT	TRBV2	-	-	TRBJ2-3	11
CASSQQETQYF	TGTGCCAGCAGTCAACAAGAGACCCAGTACTTC	TRBV6-6	-	-	TRBJ2-5	11
CASSLDRTYISAQHF	TGTGCCAGCAGCCTCGACCGGACATATATCAGTGCCCAGCATTTT	TRBV27	-	-	TRBJ1-5	15
CASSYGLADSTDTQYF	TGTGCCAGCAGTTACGGACTAGCGGATAGCACAGATACGCAGTATTTT	TRBV6-5	TRBD2	-	TRBJ2-3	16
CASSRQGLGAPNEQFF	TGTGCCAGCAGCAGACAGGGGCTGGGGGCTCCCAATGAGCAGTTCTTC	TRBV7-9	TRBD1	once	TRBJ2-1	16
CASSLVGGSKNTEAFF	TGTGCCAGCAGCTTAGTTGGGGGATCCAAGAACACTGAAGCTTTCTTT	TRBV7-9	-	-	TRBJ1-1	16
CASSLLVQGDTGELFF	TGTGCCAGCAGCTTACTGGTACAGGGGGACACCGGGGAGCTGTTTTTT	TRBV7-6	TRBD1	-	TRBJ2-2	16
CASSFRDSNTGELFF	TGTGCCAGCAGCTTCCGGGATTCAAACACCGGGGAGCTGTTTTTT	TRBV11-1	-	-	TRBJ2-2	15
CASSLPGLSYEQYF	TGTGCCAGCAGTTTACCCGGACTCTCCTACGAGCAGTACTTC	TRBV27	-	-	TRBJ2-7	14
CASSLEHSIGNTIYF	TGTGCCAGCAGCTTAGAGCATTCGATTGGAAACACCATATATTTT	TRBV7-2	-	-	TRBJ1-3	15
CASSRDSSRIQYF	TGTGCCAGCAGTCGGGACAGTAGCCGCATTCAGTACTTC	TRBV2	TRBD1	-	TRBJ2-4	13